Only a few counts were recorded for the clone carrying this TCR beta chain. Its antigen is unidentified. The sample comes from a study of CD8 T cells in ankylosing spondylitis. Making use of molecular barcodes, quantitative 5'-RACE generated TCR beta libraries. Using its own MiXCR run on the 5' RACE reads, TCRdb lists one record per CDR3 protein. The table lists approximately 540,000 distinct CDR3 sequences, roughly an eighth of them singletons. General study results and limits: Certain motif variants had earlier been reported in reactive arthritis synovial fluid and blood. The authors found the disease-linked clones to be CD8+ and relatively rare in peripheral blood. Seemingly characteristic of ankylosing spondylitis blood was a TCR beta motif consisting of several highly homologous variants. Matched ankylosing spondylitis synovial fluid reportedly contained a significantly enriched population of disease-linked clones.

The germline CDR1 and CDR2 sequences are MNHEY and SMNVEV (reference sequence). V was clipped by 4 bases and J by 0 bases, with 13 bases between them. The CDR3 is 16 residues long. The chain links TRBV27 to TRBJ1-5; D unclear. The receptor was derived from a male donor with ankylosing spondylitis. The sequenced sample consisted of blood, either unsorted or a sorted T cell fraction (not recorded which). CDR3 residues: CASSSRASNSNQPQHF. The CDR3 DNA reads as TGTGCCAGCAGTTCCCGGGCAAGTAATAGCAATCAGCCCCAGCATTTT.